This T cell receptor (beta chain) was identified during a study of breast tumors, draining lymph nodes, adjacent tissues (dated by TCRdb to between 2015 and 2016). Regarding the complete study: TCR beta repertoires were compared across tumor, adjacent nontumor tissue and axillary lymph nodes obtained from breast cancer patients. The study was designed to assess the relationships and possible T-cell exchange between tumor, surrounding tissue and draining lymph node repertoires in human breast cancer.

What the work shows at the level of the full study, not this receptor alone: In luminal-like breast cancer, tumor and nontumor tissue repertoires resembled each other significantly more than in basal-like breast cancer. The conclusion that tumor T cells originate in lymph nodes was presented as consistent with a hypothesis rather than as directly demonstrated. Tumor T-cell repertoires showed less diversity than lymph node repertoires and more diversity than nontumor tissue repertoires, and tumor T-cell repertoires showed preferential V and J gene usage. A scenario in which most tumor T cells derive from the lymph node and then expand within tumor tissue was judged to be consistent with the data.

The axillary draining lymph nodes of breast cancer patients were the source of the lymph node samples. TCRdb records Illumina HiSeq 2000 as the sequencer. Multiplex PCR amplification was used to build the TCR beta chain libraries. The amplified TCR beta chain products were analyzed by high-throughput sequencing. TCRdb reanalyzed the raw reads on its own, using fastp at Q25 for trimming and MiXCR for clone calling, and kept in-frame beta chains. Entries that share a CDR3 protein sequence are merged under the most common genes and DNA. This sample is represented by under 300,000 distinct CDR3 sequences; under 40% of them were singletons. Of the sample, about 3.3% falls within the top ten clones. At least ten counts were recorded for this clonotype. What antigen it recognizes has not been identified. No base qualities exist here, and no much larger clone lies one base off it. Taken from cysteine to phenylalanine, the CDR3 has 14 residues. Solely the CDR3 DNA is kept, with 42 bases framed from the first base. V and J are truncated by 2 bases and 1 base respectively, leaving an intervening sequence of 6 bases. The germline V gene yields MNHEY for CDR1 and SVGAGI for CDR2.

The sequence was collected from a female donor with breast cancer. Some clones in this sample may be carry-over from other donors' samples. Sequenced: axillary lymph node tissue. The chain is made from TRBV6-5 and TRBJ1-3, with no confidently assigned D gene. The CDR3 region: CASSYTESGNTIYF. The DNA reads as follows: TGTGCCAGCAGTTACACAGAGTCTGGAAACACCATATATTTT.